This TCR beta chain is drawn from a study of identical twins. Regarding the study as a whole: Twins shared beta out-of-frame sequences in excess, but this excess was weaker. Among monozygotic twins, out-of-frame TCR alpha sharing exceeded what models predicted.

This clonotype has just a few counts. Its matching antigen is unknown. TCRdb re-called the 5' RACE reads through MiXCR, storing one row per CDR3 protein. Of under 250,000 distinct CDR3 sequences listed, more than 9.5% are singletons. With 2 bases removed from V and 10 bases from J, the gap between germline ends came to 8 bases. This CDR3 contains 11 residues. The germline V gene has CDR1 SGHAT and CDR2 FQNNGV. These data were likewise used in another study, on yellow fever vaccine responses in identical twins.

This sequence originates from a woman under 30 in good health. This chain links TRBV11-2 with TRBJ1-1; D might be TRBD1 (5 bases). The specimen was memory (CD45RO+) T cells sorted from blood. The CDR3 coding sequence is TGTGCCAGCAGCTTACGGGGGGGAGCTTTCTTT. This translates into CASSLRGGAFF.